These 30 T cell receptor beta chains were all obtained from the same sample, sequenced in a study of blood T cell repertoires in COVID-19. Profiled with immunoSEQ multiplex PCR; TCRdb holds only in-frame clones, not every one. Of 110,000 to 150,000 clones listed, roughly three quarters were seen once; the top ten hold 6%. The sequenced material came from PBMCs or T cells enriched from blood (not recorded which). The receptor set was obtained from a woman aged 45-65 years who had recovered from COVID-19.

The chain carries TRBV6-2 or TRBV6-3 and TRBJ2-5; 7 bases agree with TRBD1. V trimming: 5 bases; J trimming: 1 base; junction bases outside the gene matches: 10. Germline values: CDR1 MNHEY, CDR2 SVGEGT. This CDR3 has 16 amino acids. CDR3 loop: CASSHPTGWGQETQYF. The CDR3 bases are TGTGCCAGCAGTCACCCGACAGGGTGGGGCCAAGAGACCCAGTACTTC.

The chain recombines TRBV11-1 with TRBJ2-1, with TRBD2 identical over 11 bases. Trimming removed 5 bases from V and 13 bases from J; junction bases left unmatched: 10. This CDR3 region has 14 residues. Germline CDR1 SGHAT, CDR2 FQDESV (reference sequence). The DNA for the CDR3 is TGTGCCAGCAGCCCCAGACTAGCGGGGAACAGCCAGTTCTTC. Its protein is CASSPRLAGNSQFF.

The chain joins TRBV9 to TRBJ1-2; D is undetermined. The CDR3 has 16 amino acids. Germline V gene sequence: CDR1 SGDLS, CDR2 YYNGEE. V shed 3 bases and J shed 1 base, with 16 bases lying between them. CDR3 sequence (DNA): TGTGCCAGCAGCGCTCGGACGGGAAACTATAACTATGGCTACACCTTC. Translated: CASSARTGNYNYGYTF. Variable domain in full (rest from reference TRBV9 and TRBJ1-2): DSGVTQTPKHLITATGQRVTLRCSPRSGDLSVYWYQQSLDQGLQFLIQYYNGEERAKGNILERFSAQQFPDLHSELNLSSLELGDSALYFCASSARTGNYNYGYTFGSGTRLTVV.

The rearrangement uses TRBV2 and TRBJ1-5; TRBD1 is a possible D gene (5 bases). The V gene's germline CDR1 is SNHLY and CDR2 FYNNEI. This CDR3 has 15 residues. V was cut by 3 bases and J by 0 bases, with 9 bases left in between. CDR3 coding DNA: TGTGCCAGCAGTGATGGGGACTATAGCAATCAGCCCCAGCATTTT. The encoded protein is CASSDGDYSNQPQHF.

The J gene is TRBJ2-2, the V gene TRBV7-9; 8 nucleotides align to TRBD1. With 5 bases clipped from V and 5 bases from J, the junction kept 4 bases outside the gene matches. The CDR3 sequence is 14 residues long. Per germline, CDR1 SEHNR and CDR2 FQNEAQ (reference sequence). The CDR3 DNA follows: TGTGCCAGCAGCAGACAGGGGAGTACCGGGGAGCTGTTTTTT. Translation gives CASSRQGSTGELFF.

The V and J genes are TRBV19 and TRBJ1-5; D not resolved. Germline loops: CDR1 LNHDA, CDR2 SQIVND (reference sequence). The CDR3 totals 13 residues. Trimming took off 4 bases at V and 0 bases at J, with 4 bases between the two ends. DNA for the CDR3: TGTGCCAGTAGTACAAATAGCAATCAGCCCCAGCATTTT. Amino acids: CASSTNSNQPQHF.

The rearrangement uses TRBV9 and TRBJ1-1; maybe TRBD1 (5 bases). The germline V and J ends were trimmed by 3 bases and 4 bases, with 13 bases remaining between them. The V gene's germline CDR1 is SGDLS and CDR2 YYNGEE. The CDR3 length is 14 residues. The CDR3 nucleotides are TGTGCCAGCAGCGCGTTGGGGGGGATCACTGAAGCTTTCTTT. It translates to CASSALGGITEAFF. The variable domain in full, completed from reference TRBV9 and TRBJ1-1, reads DSGVTQTPKHLITATGQRVTLRCSPRSGDLSVYWYQQSLDQGLQFLIQYYNGEERAKGNILERFSAQQFPDLHSELNLSSLELGDSALYFCASSALGGITEAFFGQGTRLTVV.

This clone came up many times. This rearrangement joins TRBV7-9 to TRBJ2-3; 9 bases align to TRBD2. Germline V CDR1 and CDR2: SEHNR, FQNEAQ (reference sequence). This CDR3 contains 16 residues. The V and J ends lost 2 bases and 4 bases, in that order; junction bases with no gene match: 7. CDR3 coding DNA: TGTGCCAGCAGCTTATGGCTAGCGGGAACGTCAGATACGCAGTATTTT. Protein sequence: CASSLWLAGTSDTQYF.

This chain links TRBV2 with TRBJ2-7; TRBD2 is a possible D gene (6 bases). V was trimmed by 5 bases and J by 9 bases, leaving 20 bases between them. This CDR3 comprises 14 residues. Germline V gene sequence: CDR1 SNHLY, CDR2 FYNNEI. CDR3 amino acids: CASSRHSGSDGQYF. As DNA, the CDR3 is TGTGCCAGCAGTCGGCATAGCGGATCAGATGGGCAGTACTTC.

The chain combines TRBV5-1 with TRBJ2-1, with a tentative D call TRBD1 (5 bases). The CDR3 runs 15 residues. V was clipped by 3 bases and J by 0 bases, with 10 bases between them. Germline V gene lookup returns CDR1 SGHRS and CDR2 YFSETQ. CDR3 in DNA: TGCGCCAGCAGCTCCGACAGCCGCTCCTACAATGAGCAGTTCTTC. Amino acid sequence: CASSSDSRSYNEQFF.

The chain joins TRBV29-1 to TRBJ2-5, with a weak D call TRBD1 (6 bases). From germline, CDR1 is SQVTM and CDR2 ANQGSEA. This CDR3 has 14 amino acids. The V end lost 4 bases, the J end lost 0 bases, and 12 bases lay between the germline ends. The CDR3 region is CSVVWDTHQETQYF. The CDR3, as DNA: TGCAGCGTTGTTTGGGACACACACCAAGAGACCCAGTACTTC. The full variable domain, its missing parts supplied by reference TRBV29-1 and TRBJ2-5, is SAVISQKPSRDICQRGTSLTIQCQVDSQVTMMFWYRQQPGQSLTLIATANQGSEATYESGFVIDKFPISRPNLTFSTLTVSNMSPEDSSIYLCSVVWDTHQETQYFGPGTRLLVL.

The gene calls are TRBV6-5 and TRBJ1-1; D is uncertain. The CDR3 length is 14 residues. The germline CDR1 and CDR2 sequences are MNHEY and SVGAGI. This CDR3 reads CSTTEVGLNTEAFF. CDR3 DNA: TGTAGTACAACGGAAGTGGGCCTGAACACTGAAGCTTTCTTT.

The chain employs TRBV12-3 or TRBV12-4 and TRBJ1-6, with D unresolved. The CDR3 spans 13 residues. Trimming shortened V by 6 bases and J by 0 bases, and 3 bases separated the two germline ends. CDR3 amino acids: CASRRSYNSPLHF. The CDR3 coding sequence is TGTGCCAGCAGGCGCTCCTATAATTCACCCCTCCACTTT.

DNA of the CDR3: TGTGCCAGCAGTTCGGCTCTGAGGTCTGGAAACACCATATATTTT. It is translated as CASSSALRSGNTIYF. The rearrangement joins TRBV2 to TRBJ1-3; D remains unclear. CDR3 length equals 15 residues. Germline CDR1 is SNHLY and CDR2 is FYNNEI. V was clipped by 5 bases and J by 1 base, with 12 bases between them. The complete variable domain, with remaining parts taken from reference TRBV2 and TRBJ1-3, reads EPEVTQTPSHQVTQMGQEVILRCVPISNHLYFYWYRQILGQKVEFLVSFYNNEISEKSEIFDDQFSVERPDGSNFTLKIRSTKLEDSAMYFCASSSALRSGNTIYFGEGSWLTVV.

V usage is TRBV14 and J usage is TRBJ1-6, with 8 bases identical to TRBD1. This CDR3 has 12 amino acids. Germline lookup yields CDR1 SGHDN and CDR2 FVKESK. J lost 10 bases, V lost 6 bases, and 2 bases had no gene match. CDR3 nucleotides: TGTGCCAGCAGGACAGGGGTCTCACCCCTCCACTTT. Amino acids: CASRTGVSPLHF.

The gene calls are TRBV7-2 and TRBJ1-1, with 9 bases fitting TRBD1. V lost 0 bases and J lost 4; bases outside the gene matches: 0. CDR1 is SGHTA, CDR2 FQGNSA, per germline. The CDR3 sequence is 14 residues long. For the CDR3, the DNA is TGTGCCAGCAGCTTAGCGACAGGGGGCACTGAAGCTTTCTTT. Protein sequence: CASSLATGGTEAFF.

This sequence joins TRBV2 and TRBJ1-5; no clear D. CDR3 length: 12 residues. Looked up from germline, CDR1 is SNHLY and CDR2 is FYNNEI. The germline V and J ends were trimmed by 2 bases and 5 bases, with 4 bases remaining between them. The CDR3 DNA follows: TGTGCCAGCAGTGAAACTCATCAGCCCCAGCATTTT. Its translation: CASSETHQPQHF.

This sequence joins TRBV6-5 and TRBJ2-1; 11 positions match TRBD1. Germline assignment: CDR1 MNHEY and CDR2 SVGAGI. Trimming cost V 4 bases and J 6 bases; bases outside gene matches: 5. The CDR3 is 15 amino acids. This CDR3 reads CASSFAGTGGNEQFF. The CDR3 region has the DNA TGTGCCAGCAGTTTCGCCGGGACAGGGGGCAATGAGCAGTTCTTC.

This sequence joins TRBV3-1 (or the pseudogene TRBV3-2) and TRBJ1-1; D unclear. The CDR3 loop spans 13 amino acids. Trimming pared 0 bases from V and 8 bases from J, leaving 10 bases between. Germline CDR1 reads LGHDT; CDR2 reads YNNKEL (reference sequence). The CDR3 DNA is TGTGCCAGCAGCCAAGAGAAGAACAGAGAAGCTTTCTTT. It yields the protein CASSQEKNREAFF.

The V gene is TRBV4-1, the J gene TRBJ2-5; 10 bases are shared with TRBD2. The CDR3 has 17 residues. The germline CDR1 and CDR2 sequences are MGHRA and YSYEKL. With 1 base clipped from V and 2 bases from J, the junction kept 7 bases outside the gene matches. CDR3 sequence: CASSQGGTSGAQETQYF. Written as DNA, the CDR3 is TGCGCCAGCAGCCAAGGGGGAACTAGCGGGGCTCAAGAGACCCAGTACTTC.

V and J are TRBV5-1 and TRBJ2-2; TRBD2 matches at 8 bases. Germline V gene data show CDR1 as SGHRS and CDR2 as YFSETQ. The CDR3 loop spans 18 amino acids. V dropped 4 bases and J dropped 0; count of bases not matched to a gene: 11. Here the CDR3 DNA reads TGCGCCAGCAGCCCGCGGGGGGATGAGCTCGCGAACACCGGGGAGCTGTTTTTT. Amino acids: CASSPRGDELANTGELFF. Using reference TRBV5-1 and TRBJ2-2 for the parts outside the CDR3, the full variable domain is KAGVTQTPRYLIKTRGQQVTLSCSPISGHRSVSWYQQTPGQGLQFLFEYFSETQRNKGNFPGRFSGRQFSNSRSEMNVSTLELGDSALYLCASSPRGDELANTGELFFGEGSRLTVL.

The chain combines TRBV6-5 with TRBJ1-5, with D hard to call. Looked up from germline, CDR1 is MNHEY and CDR2 is SVGAGI. The CDR3 length is 15 residues. The V end was cut by 6 bases, the J end by 5 bases, with 17 bases between. CDR3 nucleotide sequence: TGTGCCAGCAGCGAGGGTGGCCAAGGCTATCAGCCCCAGCATTTT. Its translation is CASSEGGQGYQPQHF.

The chain has TRBV27 and TRBJ2-5; 8 bases are shared with TRBD1. This CDR3 region has 14 residues. Germline loops: CDR1 MNHEY, CDR2 SMNVEV (reference sequence). J gave up 2 bases and V 3 bases, and 2 bases lay outside the gene matches. The CDR3 bases are TGTGCCAGCAGTTTCTGGGACAGGCAAGAGACCCAGTACTTC. Its protein is CASSFWDRQETQYF.

The chain uses TRBV28 and TRBJ2-7; maybe TRBD1 (6 bases). CDR3 size: 13 residues. The germline CDR1 and CDR2 sequences are MDHEN and SYDVKM. Trimming removed 9 bases at V and 2 bases at J, with 14 bases between. This chain's CDR3 is CASRTVSPYEQYF. Here the CDR3 DNA reads TGTGCCAGTCGGACAGTTTCTCCCTACGAGCAGTACTTC.

This chain links TRBV5-4 with TRBJ2-5, with a possible D match to TRBD2 (6 bases). In germline, CDR1 is SGHNT, CDR2 YYREEE (reference sequence). The CDR3 has 15 residues. V shed 2 bases and J shed 5 bases, with 16 bases lying between them. CDR3 in amino acids: CASSLGGQGHETQYF. The CDR3 nucleotides read TGTGCCAGCAGCTTAGGAGGGCAGGGCCATGAGACCCAGTACTTC.

The V and J genes are TRBV18 and TRBJ2-7; a weak D match, TRBD1 (6 bases). This CDR3 has 14 residues. The V gene lost 3 bases and the J gene lost 5 bases, with 14 bases spanning the gap. CDR1 is KGHSH, CDR2 LQKENI, per germline. The CDR3 loop reads CASSPELQGNEQYF. In nucleotides, the CDR3 is TGTGCCAGCTCACCCGAATTACAGGGTAACGAGCAGTACTTC.

J is TRBJ2-3 and V is TRBV28; D gene unclear. The CDR3 has 11 residues. V shed 11 bases and J shed 1 base, with 7 bases lying between them. Germline V CDR1 and CDR2: MDHEN, SYDVKM. CDR3 nucleotides: TGTGCCCGACACGGCACAGATACGCAGTATTTT. This translates into CARHGTDTQYF.

V is TRBV3-1 (or the pseudogene TRBV3-2) and J is TRBJ2-5, with a possible D match to TRBD2 (5 bases). The V end lost 0 bases, the J end lost 5 bases, and 16 bases lay between the germline ends. This CDR3 has 16 residues. Germline V CDR1 and CDR2: LGHDT, YNNKEL (reference sequence). In DNA form, the CDR3 reads TGTGCCAGCAGCCAAGATCGAGGGAATGGATGGGAGACCCAGTACTTC. This encodes CASSQDRGNGWETQYF.

The chain recombines TRBV4-1 with TRBJ2-1, with D possibly TRBD2 on 7 matching bases. The germline V and J ends were trimmed by 0 bases and 2 bases, with 17 bases remaining between them. CDR3 size: 18 residues. Per germline, CDR1 MGHRA and CDR2 YSYEKL. The CDR3 here is CASSQEGLRGAPYNEQFF. The CDR3 DNA sequence: TGCGCCAGCAGCCAAGAGGGGCTCCGGGGGGCCCCCTACAATGAGCAGTTCTTC.

This chain joins TRBV5-1 and TRBJ2-7, with D possibly TRBD1 on 6 matching bases. CDR3 length: 17 residues. Germline V lookup: CDR1 SGHRS, CDR2 YFSETQ. Deletions cut 1 base from V and 3 bases from J, with 20 bases between. The CDR3 loop is CASSLFYRESTRYEQYF. The CDR3 nucleotides are TGCGCCAGCAGCTTGTTTTACAGGGAATCGACGCGCTACGAGCAGTACTTC.